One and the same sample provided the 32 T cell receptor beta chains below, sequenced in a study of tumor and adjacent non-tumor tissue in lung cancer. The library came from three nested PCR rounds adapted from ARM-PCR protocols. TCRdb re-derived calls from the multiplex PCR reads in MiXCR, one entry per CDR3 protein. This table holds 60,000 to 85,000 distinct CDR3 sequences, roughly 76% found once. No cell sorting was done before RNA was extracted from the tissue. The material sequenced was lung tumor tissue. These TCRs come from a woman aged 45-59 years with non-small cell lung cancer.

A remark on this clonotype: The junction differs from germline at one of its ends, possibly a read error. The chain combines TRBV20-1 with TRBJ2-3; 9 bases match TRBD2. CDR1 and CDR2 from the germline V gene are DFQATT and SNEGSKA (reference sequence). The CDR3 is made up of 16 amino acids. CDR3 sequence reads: CNASPISGSSTDTQYF. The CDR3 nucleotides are TGCAATGCTAGCCCAATTAGCGGGAGCAGCACAGATACGCAGTATTTT.

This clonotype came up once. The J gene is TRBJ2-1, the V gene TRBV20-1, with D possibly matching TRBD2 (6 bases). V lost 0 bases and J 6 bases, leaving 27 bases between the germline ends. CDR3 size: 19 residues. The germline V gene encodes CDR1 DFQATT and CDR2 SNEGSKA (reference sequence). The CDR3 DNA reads TGCAGTGCTAGAGATTGGGGCGGAGCAGGAGGGAAGAGATTCAATGAGCAGTTCTTC. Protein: CSARDWGGAGGKRFNEQFF.

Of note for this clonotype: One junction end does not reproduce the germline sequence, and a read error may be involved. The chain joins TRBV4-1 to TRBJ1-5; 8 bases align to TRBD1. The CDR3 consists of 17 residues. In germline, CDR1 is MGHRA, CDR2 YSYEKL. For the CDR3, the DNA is TGCACTAGCAGTTACCCGGACAGGGAATATAGCAATCGGCCCCAGCATTTT. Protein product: CTSSYPDREYSNRPQHF.

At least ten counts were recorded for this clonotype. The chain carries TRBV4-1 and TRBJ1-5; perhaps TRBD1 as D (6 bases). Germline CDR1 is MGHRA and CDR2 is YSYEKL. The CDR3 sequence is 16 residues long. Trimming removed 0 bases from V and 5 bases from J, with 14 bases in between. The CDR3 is CASSQDSGGAHQPQHF. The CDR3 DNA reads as TGCGCCAGCAGCCAAGATTCGGGGGGGGCTCATCAGCCCCAGCATTTT.

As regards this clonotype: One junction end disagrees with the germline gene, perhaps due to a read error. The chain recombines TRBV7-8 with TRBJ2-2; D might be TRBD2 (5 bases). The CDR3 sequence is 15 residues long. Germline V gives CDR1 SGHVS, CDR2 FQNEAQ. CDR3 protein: CASSSPAATTGELLF. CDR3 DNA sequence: TGTGCCAGCAGCTCACCGGCAGCTACCACCGGGGAGCTGCTTTTT.

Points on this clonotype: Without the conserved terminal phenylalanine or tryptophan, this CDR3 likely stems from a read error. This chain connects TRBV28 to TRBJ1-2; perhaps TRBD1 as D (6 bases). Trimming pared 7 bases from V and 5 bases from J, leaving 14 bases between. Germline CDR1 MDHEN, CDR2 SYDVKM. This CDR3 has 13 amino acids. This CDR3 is CASKEQGRYGYTC. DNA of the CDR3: TGTGCCAGCAAAGAACAGGGTAGATATGGCTACACCTGT.

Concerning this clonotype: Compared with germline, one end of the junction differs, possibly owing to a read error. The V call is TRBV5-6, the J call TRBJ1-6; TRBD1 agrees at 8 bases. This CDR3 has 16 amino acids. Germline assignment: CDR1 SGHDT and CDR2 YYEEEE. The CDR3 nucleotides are TGTGCCAGCAGTTTCTCTGACAGGGGATTAAGATCACCCCTCCGCTTT. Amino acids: CASSFSDRGLRSPLRF.

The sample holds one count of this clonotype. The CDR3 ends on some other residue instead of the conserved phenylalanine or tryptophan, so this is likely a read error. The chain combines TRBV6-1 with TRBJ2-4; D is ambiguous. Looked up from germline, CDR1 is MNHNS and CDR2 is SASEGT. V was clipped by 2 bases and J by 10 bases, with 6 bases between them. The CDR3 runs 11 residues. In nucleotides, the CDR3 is TGTGCCAGCAGTGAACTTAGTATTCAGTACATC. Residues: CASSELSIQYI.

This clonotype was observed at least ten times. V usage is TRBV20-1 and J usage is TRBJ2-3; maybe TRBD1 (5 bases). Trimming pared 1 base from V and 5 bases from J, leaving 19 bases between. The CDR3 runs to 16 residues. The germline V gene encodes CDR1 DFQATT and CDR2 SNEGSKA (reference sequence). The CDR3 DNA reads TGCAGTGCTAGAGCCTCCCAGGGTAGTACGGTAGATACGCAGTATTTT. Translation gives CSARASQGSTVDTQYF.

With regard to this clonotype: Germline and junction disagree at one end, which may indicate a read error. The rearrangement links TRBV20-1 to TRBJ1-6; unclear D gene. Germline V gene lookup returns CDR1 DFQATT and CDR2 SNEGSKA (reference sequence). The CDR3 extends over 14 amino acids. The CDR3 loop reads CGATTPGRNSPLHF. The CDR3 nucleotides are TGCGGTGCTACCACCCCGGGTAGGAATTCACCCCTCCACTTT.

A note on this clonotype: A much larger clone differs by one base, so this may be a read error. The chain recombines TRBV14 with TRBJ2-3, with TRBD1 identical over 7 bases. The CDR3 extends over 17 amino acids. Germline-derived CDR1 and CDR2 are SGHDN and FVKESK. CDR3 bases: TGTGCCAACAGCCAAGATAGTAGGGGGCGTTGGCCAGATACGCAGTATTTT. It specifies CANSQDSRGRWPDTQYF.

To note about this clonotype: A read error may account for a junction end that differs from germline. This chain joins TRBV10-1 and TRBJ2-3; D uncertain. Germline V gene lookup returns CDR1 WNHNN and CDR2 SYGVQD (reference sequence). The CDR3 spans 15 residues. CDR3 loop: CASSESWAGIDTQYF. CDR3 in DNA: TGCGCCAGCAGTGAGTCTTGGGCAGGCATAGATACCCAGTATTTT.

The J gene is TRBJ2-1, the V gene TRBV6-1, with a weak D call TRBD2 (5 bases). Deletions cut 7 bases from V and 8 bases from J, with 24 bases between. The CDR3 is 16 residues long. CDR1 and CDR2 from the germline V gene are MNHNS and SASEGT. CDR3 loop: CASKGLTGSFEDEQFF. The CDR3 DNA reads TGTGCCAGCAAGGGCCTAACGGGGTCCTTTGAGGATGAGCAGTTCTTC.

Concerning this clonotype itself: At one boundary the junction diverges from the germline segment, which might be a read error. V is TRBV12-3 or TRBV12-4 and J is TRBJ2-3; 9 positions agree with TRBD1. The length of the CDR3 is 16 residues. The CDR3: CASCFKGTGSTDTQYF. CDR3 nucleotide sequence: TGTGCCAGCTGTTTTAAGGGGACAGGGAGCACAGATACACAGTATTTT.

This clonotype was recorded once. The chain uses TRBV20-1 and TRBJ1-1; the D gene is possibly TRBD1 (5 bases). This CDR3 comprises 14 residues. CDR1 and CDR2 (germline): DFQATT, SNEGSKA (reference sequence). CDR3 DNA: TGCAGAGCTCCTCCTGGGGGACTCTGGACTGAAGCTTTCTTT. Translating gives CRAPPGGLWTEAFF.

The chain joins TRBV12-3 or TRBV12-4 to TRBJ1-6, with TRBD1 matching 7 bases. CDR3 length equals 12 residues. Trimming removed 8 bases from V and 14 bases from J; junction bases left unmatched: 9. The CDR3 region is CASRVTGVTLHF. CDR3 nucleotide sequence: TGTGCCAGCCGTGTAACAGGGGTCACCCTCCACTTT.

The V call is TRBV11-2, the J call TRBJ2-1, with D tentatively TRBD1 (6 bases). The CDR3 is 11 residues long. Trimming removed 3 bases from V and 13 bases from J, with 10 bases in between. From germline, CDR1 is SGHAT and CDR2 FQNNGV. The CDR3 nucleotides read TGTGCCAGCAGCTTGGGACACTACCAGTTCTTC. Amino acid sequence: CASSLGHYQFF.

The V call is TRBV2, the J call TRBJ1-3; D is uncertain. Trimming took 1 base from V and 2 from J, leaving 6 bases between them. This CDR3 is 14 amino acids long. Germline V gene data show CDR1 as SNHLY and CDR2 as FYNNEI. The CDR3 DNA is TGTGCCAGCAGTGAAGGGAGGGCTGGAAACACCATATATTTT. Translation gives CASSEGRAGNTIYF.

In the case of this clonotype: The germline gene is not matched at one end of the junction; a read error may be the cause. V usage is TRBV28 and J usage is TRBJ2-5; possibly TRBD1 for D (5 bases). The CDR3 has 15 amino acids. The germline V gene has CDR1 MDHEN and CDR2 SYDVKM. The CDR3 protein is CASSLATENQEIQYF. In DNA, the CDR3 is TGTGCCAGCAGTTTAGCGACAGAAAATCAAGAGATCCAGTACTTC.

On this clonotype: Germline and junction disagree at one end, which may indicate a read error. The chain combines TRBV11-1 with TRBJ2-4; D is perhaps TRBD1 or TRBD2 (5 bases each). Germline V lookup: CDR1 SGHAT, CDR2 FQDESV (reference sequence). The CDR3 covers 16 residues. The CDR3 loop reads CASSRDAWASGYIQYF. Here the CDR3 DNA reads TGCGCCAGCAGCCGGGATGCCTGGGCCTCAGGGTACATTCAGTACTTC.

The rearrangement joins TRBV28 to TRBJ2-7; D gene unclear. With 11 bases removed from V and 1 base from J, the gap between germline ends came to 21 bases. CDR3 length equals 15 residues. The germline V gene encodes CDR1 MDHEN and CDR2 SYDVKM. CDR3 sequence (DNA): TGTGCCTGCAATCCATCACTCCTCGTGTCCTACGAGCAGTACTTC. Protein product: CACNPSLLVSYEQYF.

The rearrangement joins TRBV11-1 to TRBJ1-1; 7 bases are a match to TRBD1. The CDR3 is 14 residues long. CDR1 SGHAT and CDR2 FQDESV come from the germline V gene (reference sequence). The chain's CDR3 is CTSESRDRVTEAFF. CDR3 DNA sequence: TGTACTAGCGAGTCCCGCGACAGGGTAACTGAAGCTTTCTTT. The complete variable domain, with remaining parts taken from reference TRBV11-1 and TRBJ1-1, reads EAEVAQSPRYKITEKSQAVAFWCDPISGHATLYWYRQILGQGPELLVQFQDESVVDDSQLPKDRFSAERLKGVDSTLKIQPAELGDSAMYLCTSESRDRVTEAFFGQGTRLTVV.

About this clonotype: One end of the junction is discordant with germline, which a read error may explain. As DNA, the CDR3 is TGCGCCAGCAGTGAAAGGGACGGCGAGATCACAGATACGCAGAATTTC. Its protein is CASSERDGEITDTQNF. This chain joins TRBV10-2 and TRBJ2-3; D tentatively reads TRBD1 or TRBD2 (5 bases each). Per germline, CDR1 WSHSY and CDR2 SAAADI. The CDR3 spans 16 residues.

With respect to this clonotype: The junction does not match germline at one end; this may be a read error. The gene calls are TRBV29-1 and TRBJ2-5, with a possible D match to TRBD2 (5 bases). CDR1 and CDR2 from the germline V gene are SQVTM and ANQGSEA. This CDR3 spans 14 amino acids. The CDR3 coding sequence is TGCAGCGTTGAGAATCAGGAGGATTGGCAGACCCGGTACTTC. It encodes CSVENQEDWQTRYF.

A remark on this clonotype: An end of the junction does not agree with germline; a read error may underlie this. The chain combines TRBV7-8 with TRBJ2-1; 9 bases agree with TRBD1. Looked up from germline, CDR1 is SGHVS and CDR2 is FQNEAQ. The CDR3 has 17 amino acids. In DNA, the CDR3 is TGTGCCAACAGCACTAAACTGGGACAGGGTTTTTACGATGAGCAGTTCTTC. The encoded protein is CANSTKLGQGFYDEQFF.

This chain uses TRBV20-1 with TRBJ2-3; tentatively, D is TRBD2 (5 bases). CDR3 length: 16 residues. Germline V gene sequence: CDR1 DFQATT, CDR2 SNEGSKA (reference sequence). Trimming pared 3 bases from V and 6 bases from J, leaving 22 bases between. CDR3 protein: CSASQYSERALDTQYF. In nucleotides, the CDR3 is TGCAGTGCTAGCCAATATAGCGAGAGGGCCTTGGATACGCAGTATTTT.

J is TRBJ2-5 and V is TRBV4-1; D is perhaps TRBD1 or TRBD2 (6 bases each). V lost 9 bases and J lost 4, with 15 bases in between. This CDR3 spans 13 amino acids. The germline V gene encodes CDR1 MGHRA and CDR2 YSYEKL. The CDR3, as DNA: TGCGCCAGTGGACAGCGGGTTTCAGAGACCCAGTACTTC. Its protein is CASGQRVSETQYF.

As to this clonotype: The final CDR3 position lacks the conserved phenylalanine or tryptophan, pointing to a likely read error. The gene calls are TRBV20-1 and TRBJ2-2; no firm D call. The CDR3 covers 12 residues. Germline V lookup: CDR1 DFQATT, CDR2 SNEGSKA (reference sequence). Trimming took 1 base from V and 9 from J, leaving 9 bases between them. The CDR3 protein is CSARGYARELFP. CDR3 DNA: TGCAGTGCTAGAGGATATGCCCGGGAGCTGTTTCCT.

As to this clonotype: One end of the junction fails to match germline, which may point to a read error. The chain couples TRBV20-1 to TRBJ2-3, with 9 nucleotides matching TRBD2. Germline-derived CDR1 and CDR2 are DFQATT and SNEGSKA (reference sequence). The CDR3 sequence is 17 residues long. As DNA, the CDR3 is TGCAGTACTAGAGGCAGGTCTAGCGGGGTTAGCACAGATACGCAGTATTTT. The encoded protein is CSTRGRSSGVSTDTQYF.

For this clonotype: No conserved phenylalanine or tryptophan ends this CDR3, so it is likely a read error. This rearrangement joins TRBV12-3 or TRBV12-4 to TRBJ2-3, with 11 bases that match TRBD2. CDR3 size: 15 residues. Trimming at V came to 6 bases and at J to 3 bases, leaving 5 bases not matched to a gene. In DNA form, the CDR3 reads TGTGCCAGCAGCCCCGGACTAGCGGGTACAGATACGCAGTATTAT. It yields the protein CASSPGLAGTDTQYY.

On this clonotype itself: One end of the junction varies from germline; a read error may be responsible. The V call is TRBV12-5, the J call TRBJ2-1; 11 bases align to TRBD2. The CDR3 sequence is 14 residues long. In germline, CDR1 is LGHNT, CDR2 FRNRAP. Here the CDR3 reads CASVSTSGSAVWRF. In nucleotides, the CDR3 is TGTGCTAGTGTCTCCACTAGCGGGAGCGCGGTGTGGCGCTTC.

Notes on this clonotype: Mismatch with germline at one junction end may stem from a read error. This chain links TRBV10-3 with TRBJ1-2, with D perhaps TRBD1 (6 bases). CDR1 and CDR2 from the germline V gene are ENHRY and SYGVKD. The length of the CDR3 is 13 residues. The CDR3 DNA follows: TGTGCCATCCGGGACATGGTCCCCTATGTCTACACCTTC. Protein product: CAIRDMVPYVYTF.